These T cell receptor beta chains were read from a single sample in a study of T cell repertoires in ileal Crohn's disease. Assay: immunoSEQ multiplex PCR; the TCRdb copy retains only in-frame clones and omits some. The data contain some 11,000 clones, around 86% of them singletons. Sequencing was done on a sample of ileal tissue. The receptors come from an adult with Crohn's disease. Both conserved end residues are part of each CDR3. Fields, in order: J gene, V gene, D gene, clone size, CDR3 DNA, CDR3 protein. The D gene is left open where the match is weak. For some rows the clone size is stated as once, few or many, or as a class when expanded; others skip it.

TRBJ2-5 TRBV12-5 - - TGTGCTAGTGGTCTAACCCGGTGGCAGGAGACCCAGTACTTC CASGLTRWQETQYF
TRBJ1-1 TRBV7-2 - - TGTGCCAGCAGCTTAGTTGTCCGTGGGACCACTGAAGCTTTCTTT CASSLVVRGTTEAFF
TRBJ2-4 TRBV6-1 - - TGTGCCAGCAGTGAATTACCTCGAGGGGCACGGGCCAAAAACATTCAGTACTTC CASSELPRGARAKNIQYF
TRBJ1-3 TRBV28 - once TGTGCCAGCCAGCCAGCGGAAAACACCATATATTTT CASQPAENTIYF
TRBJ1-1 TRBV4-3 - - TGCGCCAGCAGCCAAGGTAGGAACACTGAAGCTTTCTTT CASSQGRNTEAFF
TRBJ2-5 TRBV5-4 TRBD2 - TGTGCCAGCAGCTCCCGATTAGCGGGACTATCCCCCTCTACAAAAGAGACCCAGTACTTC CASSSRLAGLSPSTKETQYF
TRBJ2-1 TRBV1 - - TGCACCAGCAGCCAGTTTAGGCTGGGCAATGAGCAGTTCTTC CTSSQFRLGNEQFF
TRBJ1-1 TRBV5-1 TRBD1 few TGCGCCAGCAGCTTATCTAGTAGACAGGGTAACACTGAAGCTTTCTTT CASSLSSRQGNTEAFF
TRBJ1-1 TRBV9 - - TGTGCCAGCAGCCCCGCCGTCGCCTCAGTCACTGAAGCTTTCTTT CASSPAVASVTEAFF
TRBJ2-1 TRBV7-2 TRBD2 once TGTGCCAGCAGCATCCTTAGACTAGCGGGAGATGTCGGTGAGCAGTTCTTC CASSILRLAGDVGEQFF
TRBJ1-3 TRBV18 - - TGTGCCAGCTCTCTAGACACCCCTGGAAACACCATATATTTT CASSLDTPGNTIYF
TRBJ2-3 TRBV30 - - TGTGCCTGGAACCCGGGAGTATTAAATACGCAGTATTTT CAWNPGVLNTQYF
TRBJ2-7 TRBV4-2 TRBD2 - TGTGCCAGCAGCCTGTTCGCGGGAGGCGCGTCCTACGAGCAGTACTTC CASSLFAGGASYEQYF
TRBJ2-3 TRBV11-2 TRBD1 - TGTGCCAGCAGCTCGTCCGGGACAGCGTACCGCACAGATACGCAGTATTTT CASSSSGTAYRTDTQYF
TRBJ2-7 TRBV11-2 TRBD2 - TGTGCCAGCAGCTTATCGGGGGGGACTAGCGCCTACGAGCAGTACTTC CASSLSGGTSAYEQYF
TRBJ2-3 TRBV5-1 TRBD2 - TGCGCCAGCAGCTTGGATGCTAGCGGGGACACAGATACGCAGTATTTT CASSLDASGDTDTQYF
TRBJ2-1 TRBV7-3 TRBD2 once TGTGCCAGCAGCTTGGGGACTAGCACCTACAATGAGCAGTTCTTC CASSLGTSTYNEQFF
TRBJ2-3 TRBV29-1 TRBD2 - TGCAGCGTCCGGACTAGCGGGTTAGGAGATACGCAGTATTTT CSVRTSGLGDTQYF
TRBJ2-5 TRBV2 - - TGTGCCAGCAGTCTACCGGGGACGCGGACCCAGTACTTC CASSLPGTRTQYF
TRBJ1-2 TRBV19 - once TGTGCCAGTAGTCCCCGGGCCCTTGGCTACACCTTC CASSPRALGYTF
TRBJ1-1 TRBV14 TRBD1 - TGTGCCAGCAGCCGGATGCAGACAGGGGAGGACACTGAAGCTTTCTTT CASSRMQTGEDTEAFF
TRBJ1-3 TRBV28 - - TGTGCCAGCAGGTTTGGTGGGACCAACACCATATATTTT CASRFGGTNTIYF
TRBJ2-2 TRBV30 - - TGTGCCTGGAGTCTAAGGACAGATAACACCGGGGAGCTGTTTTTT CAWSLRTDNTGELFF
TRBJ2-1 TRBV2 - - TGTGCCAGCAGTAGGGGAGGAGTACGGGAGCAGTTCTTC CASSRGGVREQFF
TRBJ1-5 TRBV30 TRBD1 - TGTGCCTGGGGCCTAGGGGGCTCCAATCAGCCCCAGCATTTT CAWGLGGSNQPQHF
TRBJ1-2 TRBV7-2 - - TGTGCCAGCAGCCTACTGAGATATGGCTACACCTTC CASSLLRYGYTF
TRBJ2-1 TRBV7-3 TRBD2 - TGTGCCAGCAGCCCCCCCGGGGCGGGGGTACAGTTCTTC CASSPPGAGVQFF
TRBJ2-7 TRBV11-2 TRBD1 - TGTGCCAGCAGCCCAGCAGGGGGAAGGCACGAGCAGTACTTC CASSPAGGRHEQYF
TRBJ2-7 TRBV7-2 TRBD1 - TGTGCCAGCAGCTTGGACAGGGAACTAATCTACGAGCAGTACTTC CASSLDRELIYEQYF
TRBJ1-5 TRBV7-6 TRBD1 - TGTGCCAGCAGCTCACAGGGGGGTCAGCCCCAGCATTTT CASSSQGGQPQHF
TRBJ1-1 TRBV6-5 - - TGTGCCAGCAGTCCCAGGGGAGGCACTGAAGCTTTCTTT CASSPRGGTEAFF
TRBJ1-1 TRBV7-2 - - TGTGCCAGCAGCTCATACGCCCTCCTCTTGACGAACACTGAAGCTTTCTTT CASSSYALLLTNTEAFF
TRBJ2-3 TRBV10-1 - - TGCGCCAGCAGTGAGAGGGCCCGGGGCACAGATACGCAGTATTTT CASSERARGTDTQYF
TRBJ2-1 TRBV7-2 TRBD1 - TGTGCCAGCAGCTTGGCAGGGGGCAATGAGCAGTTCTTC CASSLAGGNEQFF
TRBJ1-5 TRBV5-1 - - TGCGCCAGCAGCTTGGACCCCGGGACCCGGGGGGGACAGCCCCAGCATTTT CASSLDPGTRGGQPQHF
TRBJ2-1 TRBV2 - - TGTGCCAGCAGGGTCCGCAGAGGCTCCTACAATGAGCAGTTCTTC CASRVRRGSYNEQFF
TRBJ1-1 TRBV5-1 TRBD1 once TGCGCCAGCAGCCCTAACAGGGGAAACACTGAAGCTTTCTTT CASSPNRGNTEAFF
TRBJ2-1 TRBV7-8 TRBD2 few TGTGCCAGCAGCTACCAACCAGCGGGAGGTGTAAATGAGCAGTTCTTC CASSYQPAGGVNEQFF
TRBJ2-1 TRBV9 TRBD2 - TGTGCCAGCAGCGTAGAGGGGAGGGGGCAGTTCTTC CASSVEGRGQFF
TRBJ1-5 TRBV6-4 - - TGTGCCAGCAGTATGGACAGAAATAGCAATCAGCCCCAGCATTTT CASSMDRNSNQPQHF